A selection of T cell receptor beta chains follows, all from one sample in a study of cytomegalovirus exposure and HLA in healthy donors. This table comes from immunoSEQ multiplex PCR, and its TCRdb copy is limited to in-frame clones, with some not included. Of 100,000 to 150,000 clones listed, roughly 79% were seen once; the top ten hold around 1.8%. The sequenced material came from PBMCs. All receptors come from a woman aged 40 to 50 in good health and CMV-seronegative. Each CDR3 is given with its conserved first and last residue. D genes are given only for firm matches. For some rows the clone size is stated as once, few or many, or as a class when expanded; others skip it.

CASSLGQGYGYTF | TGTGCCAGCAGCTTAGGGCAGGGCTATGGCTACACCTTC | TRBV7-3 | NA | NA | TRBJ1-2
CASSQGSAANQPQHF | TGTGCCAGTAGCCAGGGGAGCGCGGCCAATCAGCCCCAGCATTTT | TRBV19 | NA | NA | TRBJ1-5
CATQGIPYEQYF | TGTGCCACCCAGGGAATCCCCTACGAGCAGTACTTC | TRBV6-1 | NA | NA | TRBJ2-7
CASRTGPSGNTIYF | TGTGCCAGCAGGACAGGGCCGTCTGGAAACACCATATATTTT | TRBV5-6 | TRBD1 | NA | TRBJ1-3
CASSPGQSPLHF | TGTGCCAGCAGCCCCGGACAATCGCCCCTCCACTTT | TRBV21-1 | NA | NA | TRBJ1-6
CASSPPDRVVNEQFF | TGTGCCAGCTCACCACCGGACAGGGTAGTGAATGAGCAGTTCTTC | TRBV18 | TRBD1 | NA | TRBJ2-1
CASSTTGNYGYTF | TGTGCCAGCAGCACGACAGGGAACTATGGCTACACCTTC | TRBV5-4 | TRBD1 | NA | TRBJ1-2
CASSGPQGLRDEQFF | TGCGCCAGCAGTGGACCACAGGGCCTTAGGGATGAGCAGTTCTTC | TRBV10-1 | NA | NA | TRBJ2-1
CASSRDYSTDTQYF | TGCGCCAGCAGTCGGGACTATAGCACAGATACGCAGTATTTT | TRBV5-1 | TRBD2 | NA | TRBJ2-3
CASSIDRGSGNTIYF | TGTGCCAGCAGTATAGACAGGGGCTCTGGAAACACCATATATTTT | TRBV6-1 | TRBD1 | NA | TRBJ1-3
CASRQQGGWANEKLFF | TGTGCCAGCAGGCAACAGGGGGGTTGGGCTAATGAAAAACTGTTTTTT | TRBV6-6 | TRBD1 | NA | TRBJ1-4
CASSQDWDRGYEQYF | TGCGCCAGCAGCCAAGATTGGGACAGGGGCTACGAGCAGTACTTC | TRBV4-1 | TRBD1 | NA | TRBJ2-7
CASSSARDIYEQYF | TGTGCCAGCAGCTCCGCCCGGGACATCTACGAGCAGTACTTC | TRBV13 | NA | NA | TRBJ2-7
CASSEGTGPSYNEQFF | TGTGCCAGCAGTGAGGGGACAGGGCCCTCCTACAATGAGCAGTTCTTC | TRBV28 | TRBD1 | NA | TRBJ2-1
CASRAWTSGLNEQFF | TGTGCCAGCAGGGCCTGGACTAGCGGGTTGAATGAGCAGTTCTTC | TRBV6-5 | TRBD2 | NA | TRBJ2-1
CASSMGQGGDEAFF | TGTGCCAGCAGTATGGGACAGGGAGGTGATGAAGCTTTCTTT | TRBV27 | TRBD1 | NA | TRBJ1-1
CASSLDRIDQPQHF | TGTGCCAGCTCCCTCGATCGTATAGATCAGCCCCAGCATTTT | TRBV18 | NA | NA | TRBJ1-5
CASNQPPTRNTIYF | TGTGCCAGTAACCAGCCCCCGACAAGAAACACCATATATTTT | TRBV19 | NA | NA | TRBJ1-3
CASSVQGVTDTQYF | TGTGCCAGTAGTGTACAGGGTGTAACAGATACGCAGTATTTT | TRBV19 | NA | NA | TRBJ2-3
CASSASGGAHNEQFF | TGTGCCAGCAGCGCTAGCGGGGGGGCCCACAATGAGCAGTTCTTC | TRBV9 | TRBD2 | few | TRBJ2-1
CASGMRGGNTGELFF | TGTGCCAGTGGGATGAGGGGAGGTAACACCGGGGAGCTGTTTTTT | TRBV19 | NA | NA | TRBJ2-2
CASSIGLAGRYQETQYF | TGTGCCAGCAGCATCGGACTAGCGGGGCGGTACCAAGAGACCCAGTACTTC | TRBV7-8 | TRBD2 | NA | TRBJ2-5
CASSVSAGRGAFF | TGTGCCAGCTCCGTATCTGCAGGGCGGGGAGCTTTCTTT | TRBV18 | NA | once | TRBJ1-1
CASSYGRDTEAFF | TGTGCCAGCAGTTACGGGCGTGACACTGAAGCTTTCTTT | TRBV6-5 | NA | NA | TRBJ1-1
CASSLEAGVAGELFF | TGCGCCAGCAGCTTAGAAGCGGGAGTTGCCGGGGAGCTGTTTTTT | TRBV5-1 | TRBD2 | NA | TRBJ2-2
CASSRTIPRQGPSEAFF | TGTGCCAGCAGCCGTACAATCCCAAGACAGGGGCCGAGTGAAGCTTTCTTT | TRBV7-3 | TRBD1 | NA | TRBJ1-1
CATSRDYGTGPAPGANVLTF | TGTGCCACCAGCAGAGACTACGGGACAGGGCCAGCGCCCGGGGCCAACGTCCTGACTTTC | TRBV15 | TRBD1 | NA | TRBJ2-6
CASSRDFPTPQHF | TGTGCCAGCAGTCGGGACTTCCCGACGCCCCAGCATTTT | TRBV6-5 | NA | NA | TRBJ1-5
CASSASASFDYEQYF | TGTGCCAGCAGCGCCTCGGCTTCGTTTGACTACGAGCAGTACTTC | TRBV9 | NA | NA | TRBJ2-7
CASSLGGGGPSSYEQYF | TGCGCCAGCAGCCTAGGGGGCGGAGGGCCCTCCTCCTACGAGCAGTACTTC | TRBV5-1 | NA | once | TRBJ2-7
CASSGQGGDPYGYTF | TGTGCCAGCAGTGGACAGGGTGGGGATCCCTATGGCTACACCTTC | TRBV6-5 | TRBD1 | NA | TRBJ1-2
CASSLDVGQSEAFF | TGTGCCAGCAGCTTAGACGTGGGACAGAGTGAAGCTTTCTTT | TRBV5-6 | TRBD1 | once | TRBJ1-1
CASRKSGANGLTF | TGCGCCAGCAGAAAATCTGGGGCCAACGGCCTGACTTTC | TRBV5-1 | NA | NA | TRBJ2-6
CASSGLPMNTEAFF | TGTGCCAGCAGTGGGCTACCCATGAACACTGAAGCTTTCTTT | TRBV28 | NA | NA | TRBJ1-1
CASAWAGSTDTQYF | TGTGCCAGCGCTTGGGCAGGGAGCACAGATACGCAGTATTTT | TRBV5-4 | NA | once | TRBJ2-3
CASSSSRERDSTGELFF | TGTGCCAGCAGCTCCTCCCGGGAACGCGATAGCACCGGGGAGCTGTTTTTT | TRBV7-3 | NA | once | TRBJ2-2
CASSFGLAGGETQYF | TGTGCCAGCAGCTTCGGGCTAGCGGGAGGAGAGACCCAGTACTTC | TRBV5-6 | TRBD2 | NA | TRBJ2-5
CASRASGGQETQYF | TGTGCCAGCAGAGCTAGCGGGGGGCAAGAGACCCAGTACTTC | TRBV2 | TRBD2 | NA | TRBJ2-5
CASSIRGIAGGAGANVLTF | TGTGCCAGTAGTATCCGCGGGATAGCGGGAGGCGCTGGGGCCAACGTCCTGACTTTC | TRBV19 | TRBD2 | NA | TRBJ2-6
CASSLAWRASGDYEQYF | TGTGCCAGCAGCTTAGCCTGGCGGGCTAGCGGGGACTACGAGCAGTACTTC | TRBV7-2 | TRBD2 | once | TRBJ2-7
CASSLASGRATGEQFF | TGCGCCAGCAGCTTGGCTAGCGGGAGGGCGACCGGTGAGCAGTTCTTC | TRBV5-1 | TRBD2 | NA | TRBJ2-1
CAWSPPQWDSPLHF | TGTGCCTGGAGCCCCCCACAGTGGGATTCACCCCTCCACTTT | TRBV30 | NA | NA | TRBJ1-6
CASSLTGAGGLQETQYF | TGTGCCAGCAGCTTAACGGGGGCGGGGGGGCTCCAAGAGACCCAGTACTTC | TRBV7-2 | TRBD2 | few | TRBJ2-5
CSVEGMAGDGETQYF | TGCAGCGTTGAGGGTATGGCAGGGGATGGGGAGACCCAGTACTTC | TRBV29-1 | NA | NA | TRBJ2-5
CASGPGVGEQFF | TGTGCTAGTGGTCCGGGGGTGGGTGAGCAGTTCTTC | TRBV12-5 | NA | NA | TRBJ2-1
CASSLYWDSSYEQYF | TGTGCCAGCAGTCTTTACTGGGACAGCTCCTACGAGCAGTACTTC | TRBV6-5 | TRBD1 | NA | TRBJ2-7
CASLYGGVSTGELFF | TGTGCCAGCCTTTATGGTGGAGTGAGCACCGGGGAGCTGTTTTTT | TRBV28 | NA | NA | TRBJ2-2
CASSALGAGEDYEQYF | TGTGCCAGCAGCGCCCTAGGAGCGGGGGAAGACTACGAGCAGTACTTC | TRBV28 | TRBD2 | NA | TRBJ2-7
CASRDDRGGYGYTF | TGCGCCAGCAGAGATGACAGGGGGGGCTATGGCTACACCTTC | TRBV5-1 | TRBD1 | NA | TRBJ1-2
CASSLEGLDYGYTF | TGTGCCAGCAGCTTGGAGGGGTTGGACTATGGCTACACCTTC | TRBV5-6 | NA | NA | TRBJ1-2
CASSPRGTEAFF | TGTGCCAGCAGCCCTCGGGGTACTGAAGCTTTCTTT | TRBV5-4 | NA | NA | TRBJ1-1
CAISDEGARDTQYF | TGTGCCATCAGTGATGAGGGGGCCCGAGATACGCAGTATTTT | TRBV10-3 | TRBD1 | NA | TRBJ2-3